This TCR beta chain emerged from a study of blood T cell repertoires in COVID-19. Study-wide context: Italy, Spain and the United States were the sources of the convalescent and acute COVID-19 samples. From T cells, B-cell-depleted T cells, or PBMCs came the material, which was cDNA or gDNA.

Under the authors' procedure: By means of reference gene primer amplification, nucleated cell counts were estimated. Clones were read by immunoSEQ multiplex PCR, and TCRdb kept only the in-frame ones, dropping some. That table gives V, J and clone size, and the DNA gave D and trimming. Here the sample spans about 16,000 clones, around 91% being singletons. Specimen: peripheral blood. The sequence was obtained from a man between 60 and 75 years old with active COVID-19.

The CDR3: CSELGGTGVETQYF. The CDR3 nucleotides read TGCAGCGAGCTAGGCGGGACAGGGGTGGAGACCCAGTACTTC. The rearrangement links TRBV29-1 to TRBJ2-5; 10 nucleotides match TRBD1. With 7 bases clipped from V and 5 bases from J, the junction kept 10 bases outside the gene matches. Per the germline V gene, CDR1 is SQVTM and CDR2 is ANQGSEA. The CDR3 loop spans 14 amino acids.